Sequencing of this T cell receptor (beta chain) was carried out in a study of Graves' ophthalmopathy and Graves' hyperthyroidism. From RNA, the CDR3 regions of TCR beta chains were amplified and sequenced. The workflow started with a first-round RT-PCR run with HTBI primers and then moved on to a second-round multiplex PCR. TCRdb re-called the multiplex PCR reads with MiXCR, one entry per CDR3 protein. The sample has 450,000 or so distinct CDR3 sequences, roughly 14% seen once. This clonotype was recorded many times. Its antigen remains unidentified. The study's findings and limits: For predicting ophthalmopathy progression, the model had roughly 70% sensitivity and under 85% specificity.

This CDR3 spans 13 amino acids. Germline CDR1 SGHTA, CDR2 FQGNSA. V lost 1 base to trimming and J lost 8 bases, with 11 bases between them. Every ophthalmopathy donor presented moderate-to-severe activity, CAS ≥3, NOSPECS ≥4 and duration under 3 months. Uncontrolled infections, other autoimmune diseases, pregnancy or lactation barred patients from enrollment. The chain links TRBV7-2 to TRBJ1-2, with D uncertain. This TCR was sampled from a woman under 40 with Graves' ophthalmopathy. Sequenced sample: blood. CDR3 sequence (DNA): TGTGCCAGCAGCTTAGTCCTGGGTCAAGGCTACACCTTC. Its protein is CASSLVLGQGYTF. Filled out from reference TRBV7-2 and TRBJ1-2, the complete variable domain reads GAGVSQSPSNKVTEKGKDVELRCDPISGHTALYWYRQSLGQGLEFLIYFQGNSAPDKSGLPSDRFSAERTGGSVSTLTIQRTQQEDSAVYLCASSLVLGQGYTFGSGTRLTVV.